This TCR beta chain was identified in a study of blood T cell repertoires in COVID-19. Study background: COVID-19 samples collected from the United States, Italy and Spain covered acute and convalescent phases. Sample material is recorded as cDNA or gDNA derived from T cells, B-cell-depleted T cells, or PBMCs.

Here immunoSEQ multiplex PCR was the method, and the copy in TCRdb shows in-frame clones only, minus some. The data hold more than 60,000 clones, with 74% observed a single time. Trimming stripped 0 bases from V and 3 bases from J, with 12 bases between. Germline values: CDR1 MNHNY, CDR2 SVGAGI (reference sequence). The CDR3 spans 15 residues. The sequence derives from a human donor with acute or convalescent COVID-19. The donor label of this sample is uncertain. This chain uses TRBV6-6 with TRBJ2-7; a possible D gene is TRBD1 (6 bases). The sequencing sample was made of peripheral blood. The CDR3 spells CASSYSGRGDYEQYF. Written as DNA, the CDR3 is TGTGCCAGCAGTTACTCGGGCAGGGGCGACTACGAGCAGTACTTC.